The T cell receptor beta chain described here comes from a study of T-cell memory formation after mild COVID-19. A remark on this clonotype: The antigen remains unidentified.

Points from the study as a whole: Pre-infection memory already had some responding clones, implying cross-reactive memory joined.

5'RACE with constant-segment primers built TCRalpha and TCRbeta cDNA libraries with UMIs. From the 5' RACE reads, TCRdb called clonotypes with MiXCR, one entry per CDR3 protein. The sample yields roughly 130,000 distinct CDR3 sequences, 15% to 20% seen once. The CDR3 covers 15 residues. The germline V gene encodes CDR1 LGHNA and CDR2 YSLEER. Unmatched junction bases numbered 9, after V lost 7 bases and J lost 3 bases. This sequence originates from an adult woman who had mild COVID-19 (a few samples of this study predate the infection). Cell type and time point are not known. The chain has TRBV4-3 and TRBJ2-1, with TRBD2 identical over 7 bases. Sample: PBMCs or a T cell subset sorted from them (not recorded which). DNA of the CDR3: TGCGCCAGCACCAGCGGGGCGGGAGACTACAATGAGCAGTTCTTC. Protein sequence: CASTSGAGDYNEQFF.